These 9 T cell receptor beta chains were sequenced from one sample in a study of blood T cell repertoires in COVID-19. The data were produced by immunoSEQ multiplex PCR, yet TCRdb's version contains in-frame clones alone and is incomplete. Of 250,000 or so clones listed, approximately 80% are singletons. The sequenced sample was peripheral blood. The receptors were sampled from a man aged 80 or over with acute or convalescent COVID-19.

The chain combines TRBV9 with TRBJ1-2, with a possible D match to TRBD1 (5 bases). Germline V CDR1 and CDR2: SGDLS, YYNGEE. V gave up 0 bases and J gave up 4 bases, with 10 bases separating them. This CDR3 is built from 14 residues. The DNA for the CDR3 is TGTGCCAGCAGCGTAGATCAGGGAACCTATGGCTACACCTTC. Translating it yields CASSVDQGTYGYTF. Using reference TRBV9 and TRBJ1-2 for the parts outside the CDR3, the full variable domain is DSGVTQTPKHLITATGQRVTLRCSPRSGDLSVYWYQQSLDQGLQFLIQYYNGEERAKGNILERFSAQQFPDLHSELNLSSLELGDSALYFCASSVDQGTYGYTFGSGTRLTVV.

This chain uses TRBV24-1 with TRBJ1-2; tentative D call: TRBD1 (6 bases). The germline gives CDR1 KGHDR, CDR2 SFDVKD. Trimming removed 0 bases at V and 2 bases at J, with 15 bases between. The CDR3 extends over 17 amino acids. The CDR3 loop is CATSDLQTGGPNYGYTF. Here the CDR3 DNA reads TGTGCCACCAGTGATTTGCAGACGGGGGGCCCCAACTATGGCTACACCTTC.

The chain employs TRBV2 and TRBJ1-2, with a tentative D call TRBD1 (6 bases). This CDR3 comprises 13 residues. The germline V and J ends were trimmed by 5 bases and 5 bases, with 12 bases remaining between them. CDR1 is SNHLY, CDR2 FYNNEI, per germline. The DNA for the CDR3 is TGTGCCAGCAGTTCACAGGGAGGGTATGGCTACACCTTC. The encoded protein is CASSSQGGYGYTF.

CDR3 sequence reads: CASSVSGGLKETQYF. CDR3 nucleotide sequence: TGTGCCAGCAGCGTATCGGGAGGGTTAAAAGAGACCCAGTACTTC. The rearrangement uses TRBV9 and TRBJ2-5, with TRBD2 identical over 8 bases. The germline V gene has CDR1 SGDLS and CDR2 YYNGEE. The V and J ends lost 1 base and 3 bases, in that order; junction bases with no gene match: 5. This CDR3 has 15 amino acids.

As for this clone: The identical CDR3 is also encoded by other nucleotide sequences in the sample. This chain joins TRBV30 and TRBJ2-7; a possible D gene is TRBD1 (6 bases). There are 14 residues in the CDR3. CDR1 GTSNPN and CDR2 SVGIG come from the germline V gene (reference sequence). The V end lost 0 bases, the J end lost 3 bases, and 12 bases lay between the germline ends. The CDR3 nucleotides are TGTGCCTGGAGTGTAGGCAGGGGTGGCTACGAGCAGTACTTC. Translation: CAWSVGRGGYEQYF.

A single count supports this clone. The rearrangement joins TRBV18 to TRBJ2-4; no firm D call. The CDR3 runs to 15 residues. From germline, CDR1 is KGHSH and CDR2 LQKENI. The V end lost 2 bases, the J end lost 6 bases, and 14 bases lay between the germline ends. CDR3 in DNA: TGTGCCAGCTCACCAGTACCCAGTCCGGGAAACATTCAGTACTTC. This codes for CASSPVPSPGNIQYF. Full variable domain (rest looked up from reference TRBV18 and TRBJ2-4): NAGVMQNPRHLVRRRGQEARLRCSPMKGHSHVYWYRQLPEEGLKFMVYLQKENIIDESGMPKERFSAEFPKEGPSILRIQQVVRGDSAAYFCASSPVPSPGNIQYFGAGTRLSVL.

The rearrangement uses TRBV5-6 and TRBJ2-7, with D possibly being TRBD1 (6 bases). The CDR3 contains 17 residues. Germline CDR1 is SGHDT and CDR2 is YYEEEE. V dropped 4 bases and J dropped 1 base, with 21 bases sitting between them. In nucleotides, the CDR3 is TGTGCCAGCAGCGCAGATATGGACAGAAGTTGGTCCTACGAGCAGTACTTC. The encoded protein is CASSADMDRSWSYEQYF.

The rearrangement joins TRBV11-3 to TRBJ1-6; 7 bases line up with TRBD1. Germline assignment: CDR1 SGHNT and CDR2 YENEEA. The V gene end was trimmed by 8 bases and the J gene end by 0 bases; junction bases not matched to a gene: 13. The length of the CDR3 is 18 residues. The CDR3 spells CASPGTVLPSSYNSPLHF. The DNA of the CDR3 is TGTGCCAGCCCTGGGACAGTCCTCCCTAGCTCCTATAATTCACCCCTCCACTTT. Full variable domain (outside the CDR3, taken from reference TRBV11-3 and TRBJ1-6): EAGVVQSPRYKIIEKKQPVAFWCNPISGHNTLYWYLQNLGQGPELLIRYENEEAVDDSQLPKDRFSAERLKGVDSTLKIQPAELGDSAVYLCASPGTVLPSSYNSPLHFGNGTRLTVT.

The V and J genes are TRBV7-3 and TRBJ1-1, with a tentative D call TRBD1 (5 bases). The V gene's germline CDR1 is SGHTA and CDR2 FQGTGA. V shed 1 base and J shed 1 base, with 16 bases lying between them. The CDR3 totals 17 residues. This CDR3 is CASSLRGGGTANTEAFF. As DNA, the CDR3 is TGTGCCAGCAGCTTAAGGGGAGGCGGGACGGCGAACACTGAAGCTTTCTTT.